This T cell receptor beta chain comes out of a study of blood T cell repertoires in COVID-19. The protocol was immunoSEQ multiplex PCR, while the TCRdb copy is restricted to in-frame clones and leaves out a portion. Here the sample spans around 130,000 clones, around 80% being singletons. The sequenced sample consisted of peripheral blood. The source is a man between 65 and 80 years old with acute or convalescent COVID-19.

The CDR3 DNA reads as TGTGCCAGCAGCTTAGTTCGCGGGACCCAGTACTTC. It encodes CASSLVRGTQYF. The V and J genes are TRBV7-2 and TRBJ2-5; D not resolved. Germline CDR1 is SGHTA and CDR2 is FQGNSA. The CDR3 is 12 amino acids. With 1 base removed from V and 7 bases from J, the gap between germline ends came to 7 bases.